The 25 T cell receptor beta chains listed next were all sequenced from one sample in a study of T cell responses to AZD1222 COVID-19 vaccine. TCRdb's table, derived via immunoSEQ multiplex PCR, lists solely in-frame clones and lacks some. Among around 160,000 clones, approximately 85% were seen once, and the ten largest hold roughly 4.5%. Sequences were derived from peripheral blood, sampled on day 0 of MenACWY control vaccination. The receptor source for this set is an adult in good health.

The chain employs TRBV7-9 and TRBJ1-3; no firm D call. Trimming removed 0 bases from V and 0 bases from J, with 9 bases in between. Germline V gene data show CDR1 as SEHNR and CDR2 as FQNEAQ (reference sequence). The CDR3 has 16 amino acids. The CDR3 spells CASSLAGGSSGNTIYF. CDR3 DNA sequence: TGTGCCAGCAGCTTAGCTGGCGGGAGCTCTGGAAACACCATATATTTT. The full variable domain, in which reference TRBV7-9 and TRBJ1-3 provide the parts outside the CDR3, is DTGVSQNPRHKITKRGQNVTFRCDPISEHNRLYWYRQTLGQGPEFLTYFQNEAQLEKSRLLSDRFSAERPKGSFSTLEIQRTEQGDSAMYLCASSLAGGSSGNTIYFGEGSWLTVV.

This rearrangement joins TRBV7-6 to TRBJ1-1; 7 bases fit TRBD1. Trimming at V came to 1 base and at J to 10 bases, leaving 15 bases not matched to a gene. CDR1 and CDR2 from the germline V gene are SGHVS and FNYEAQ. The CDR3 consists of 16 residues. Written as DNA, the CDR3 is TGTGCCAGCAGCTTAGAACCACGAGGGGGCTTTAACCGAGCTTTCTTT. Translation: CASSLEPRGGFNRAFF.

J is TRBJ1-2 and V is TRBV9, with D unresolved. V was cut by 6 bases and J by 0 bases, with 12 bases left in between. In germline, CDR1 is SGDLS, CDR2 YYNGEE. CDR3 length: 14 residues. The CDR3 is CASTYSGSNYGYTF. The CDR3, as DNA: TGTGCCAGCACCTACAGTGGATCTAACTATGGCTACACCTTC.

The chain couples TRBV30 to TRBJ1-5; D possibly corresponds to TRBD1 (6 bases). V lost 8 bases and J 2 bases, leaving 22 bases between the germline ends. Germline CDR1 GTSNPN, CDR2 SVGIG (reference sequence). The CDR3 is 16 amino acids. The CDR3 DNA sequence: TGTGCCCCGGAGGCGCCCTTCGGGGGCTGCAATCAGCCCCAGCATTTT. Amino acid sequence: CAPEAPFGGCNQPQHF.

V is TRBV18 and J is TRBJ1-5; TRBD1 matches 7 bases. The CDR3 runs 14 residues. CDR1 KGHSH and CDR2 LQKENI come from the germline V gene. The V segment lost 5 bases and the J segment 7 bases; nucleotides outside the gene matches: 8. The DNA for the CDR3 is TGTGCCAGCTCAACCGGGACAGTGGGACAGCCCCAGCATTTT. Translating gives CASSTGTVGQPQHF.

This sequence joins TRBV5-6 and TRBJ1-5; TRBD1 matches at 7 bases. J lost 5 bases, V lost 4 bases, and 6 bases had no gene match. Germline V gene sequence: CDR1 SGHDT, CDR2 YYEEEE. This CDR3 spans 14 amino acids. The CDR3 loop reads CASSVRGSDQPQHF. The CDR3 DNA is TGTGCCAGCAGCGTCAGGGGGTCGGATCAGCCCCAGCATTTT. The entire variable domain, with the rest obtained from reference TRBV5-6 and TRBJ1-5, is as follows: DAGVTQSPTHLIKTRGQQVTLRCSPKSGHDTVSWYQQALGQGPQFIFQYYEEEERQRGNFPDRFSGHQFPNYSSELNVNALLLGDSALYLCASSVRGSDQPQHFGDGTRLSIL.

The CDR3 spells CASSAEQGIYNEQFF. The CDR3 coding sequence is TGTGCCAGCAGTGCTGAACAGGGGATCTACAATGAGCAGTTCTTC. The V gene is TRBV2, the J gene TRBJ2-1; 7 bases match TRBD1. Germline-derived CDR1 and CDR2 are SNHLY and FYNNEI. After removal of 4 bases from V and 3 bases from J, the junction contained 6 bases not matched to a gene. The CDR3 extends over 15 amino acids.

The chain uses TRBV5-4 and TRBJ1-3; 9 nucleotides match TRBD1. The CDR3 sequence is 15 residues long. The ends lost 6 bases at V and 8 bases at J; junction bases unmatched: 12. Germline loops: CDR1 SGHNT, CDR2 YYREEE (reference sequence). The CDR3 reads CASTHRTGDGDTIYF. The CDR3 DNA reads TGTGCCAGCACCCACCGGACAGGGGACGGGGACACCATATATTTT.

The chain joins TRBV5-4 to TRBJ2-1, with 8 bases lining up with TRBD2. The J segment lost 9 bases and the V segment lost 7 bases, leaving 15 bases of the junction unmatched. This CDR3 contains 15 residues. Germline assignment: CDR1 SGHNT and CDR2 YYREEE (reference sequence). As DNA, the CDR3 is TGTGCCAGCCTAACTTTAGCGGGGTTATGGGGTGAGCAGTTCTTC. Amino acids: CASLTLAGLWGEQFF.

The CDR3 bases are TGTGCCAGCAGTGAGTTGGGGGATGACGAGCAGTACGTC. Its translation: CASSELGDDEQYV. This chain uses TRBV2 with TRBJ2-7; either TRBD1 or TRBD2 may fit D (5 bases each). The CDR3 length is 13 residues. The V end lost 3 bases, the J end lost 5 bases, and 11 bases lay between the germline ends. Germline CDR1 SNHLY, CDR2 FYNNEI.

The V gene is TRBV7-9, the J gene TRBJ1-2; the match to TRBD1 covers 7 bases. V was clipped by 4 bases and J by 2 bases; unmatched bases: 10. Germline V lookup: CDR1 SEHNR, CDR2 FQNEAQ (reference sequence). The CDR3 is 16 amino acids. The CDR3 DNA is TGTGCCAGCAGCTCCGAGAACAGGGGTCGAAACTATGGCTACACCTTC. It codes for CASSSENRGRNYGYTF.

V usage is TRBV6-5 and J usage is TRBJ1-2; D is ambiguous. The CDR3 consists of 13 residues. Per germline, CDR1 MNHEY and CDR2 SVGAGI. The V end was cut by 6 bases, the J end by 4 bases, with 12 bases between. CDR3 sequence reads: CASRTEGGYGYTF. DNA of the CDR3: TGTGCCAGCAGAACCGAGGGCGGCTATGGCTACACCTTC.

This rearrangement joins TRBV15 to TRBJ2-7, with 9 bases fitting TRBD2. Germline assignment: CDR1 LNHNV and CDR2 YYDKDF (reference sequence). V shed 3 bases and J 0 bases; nucleotides not matched to a gene: 3. The CDR3 has 15 amino acids. CDR3 nucleotides: TGTGCCACCAGCAGCGCGGGGGGGCTCTCCTACGAGCAGTACGTC. Its translation is CATSSAGGLSYEQYV.

V and J are TRBV9 and TRBJ2-5; TRBD2 matches at 12 bases. Looked up from germline, CDR1 is SGDLS and CDR2 is YYNGEE. This CDR3 contains 15 residues. The trim removed 4 bases at V and 2 bases at J, leaving 3 bases unmatched. This chain's CDR3 is CASSLAGGIQETQYF. Written as DNA, the CDR3 is TGTGCCAGCAGCCTAGCGGGGGGGATACAAGAGACCCAGTACTTC.

The J gene is TRBJ1-1, the V gene TRBV9; 7 nucleotides align to TRBD1. The germline gives CDR1 SGDLS, CDR2 YYNGEE. This CDR3 comprises 13 residues. J was trimmed by 7 bases and V by 1 base; bases with no gene match: 4. The CDR3 DNA reads as TGTGCCAGCAGCGTACGAGGGGGCGATGAAGCTTTCTTT. Its protein is CASSVRGGDEAFF.

The genes are TRBV3-1 (or the pseudogene TRBV3-2) and TRBJ2-1, with 9 bases that match TRBD1. Losses at the gene ends were 4 bases for V and 5 bases for J; bases not matched to a gene: 6. Germline V gene sequence: CDR1 LGHDT, CDR2 YNNKEL (reference sequence). CDR3 length: 15 residues. As DNA, the CDR3 is TGTGCCAGCAGCCTACCGGGACAGGGAAACAATGAGCAGTTCTTC. Protein: CASSLPGQGNNEQFF.

The V gene is TRBV6-5, the J gene TRBJ1-6; D not resolved. Between the trimmed V and J ends, which lost 8 bases and 0 bases, there was a span of 11 bases. The CDR3 runs 15 residues. From germline, CDR1 is MNHEY and CDR2 SVGAGI. CDR3 sequence reads: CASLGRSSYNSPLHF. The CDR3 nucleotides are TGTGCCAGCCTGGGAAGGAGCTCCTATAATTCACCCCTCCACTTT.

Comments on this clone: The same CDR3 also results from other DNA sequences found in this sample. The chain has TRBV5-1 and TRBJ1-2; D might be TRBD1 (6 bases). The CDR3 is made up of 15 amino acids. Germline CDR1 and CDR2: SGHRS and YFSETQ. V lost 0 bases to trimming and J lost 4 bases, with 13 bases between them. The chain's CDR3 is CASSLEAGEPYGYTF. CDR3 DNA sequence: TGCGCCAGCAGCTTGGAGGCAGGGGAACCCTATGGCTACACCTTC.

This chain uses TRBV19 with TRBJ1-5; D gene ambiguous. V was clipped by 4 bases and J by 5 bases, with 9 bases between them. CDR1 is LNHDA and CDR2 is SQIVND in the germline V gene (reference sequence). The CDR3 covers 13 residues. The CDR3 region is CASSNTADQPQHF. The CDR3 nucleotides are TGTGCCAGTAGTAACACAGCGGATCAGCCCCAGCATTTT.

V is TRBV29-1 and J is TRBJ1-1, with no clear D. V was cut by 2 bases and J by 1 base, with 8 bases left in between. There are 13 residues in the CDR3. The germline V gene has CDR1 SQVTM and CDR2 ANQGSEA. CDR3 region: CSVEITANTEAFF. Written as DNA, the CDR3 is TGCAGCGTTGAAATAACAGCGAACACTGAAGCTTTCTTT.

The chain is built from TRBV18 and TRBJ1-2, with D possibly TRBD1 on 5 matching bases. Trimming left V 5 bases short and J 2 bases short, with 12 bases between. The CDR3 is 14 amino acids. Germline V gives CDR1 KGHSH, CDR2 LQKENI. The CDR3 region is CASSDSGLNYGYTF. In DNA form, the CDR3 reads TGTGCCAGCTCAGACTCGGGACTGAACTATGGCTACACCTTC. The full variable domain, with the rest looked up from reference TRBV18 and TRBJ1-2, is NAGVMQNPRHLVRRRGQEARLRCSPMKGHSHVYWYRQLPEEGLKFMVYLQKENIIDESGMPKERFSAEFPKEGPSILRIQQVVRGDSAAYFCASSDSGLNYGYTFGSGTRLTVV.

The genes are TRBV3-1 (or the pseudogene TRBV3-2) and TRBJ2-1; the match to TRBD2 covers 10 bases. This CDR3 region has 15 residues. After removal of 6 bases from V and 1 base from J, the junction contained 3 bases not matched to a gene. CDR1 and CDR2 from the germline V gene are LGHDT and YNNKEL (reference sequence). The CDR3 is CASRPSGGSYNEQFF. DNA for the CDR3: TGTGCCAGCAGACCTAGCGGGGGTTCCTACAATGAGCAGTTCTTC.

The chain carries TRBV4-1 and TRBJ1-1, with D possibly TRBD1 on 5 matching bases. The V gene's germline CDR1 is MGHRA and CDR2 YSYEKL. Deletions cut 1 base from V and 0 bases from J, with 27 bases between. The length of the CDR3 is 21 residues. DNA for the CDR3: TGCGCCAGCAGCCAAGTGGTTTTCCAGACCAGGGTAAAGCAGATGAACACTGAAGCTTTCTTT. It is translated as CASSQVVFQTRVKQMNTEAFF.

This chain joins TRBV25-1 and TRBJ1-2; D not certain. V was clipped by 3 bases and J by 3 bases, with 11 bases between them. The CDR3 loop spans 14 amino acids. Germline lookup yields CDR1 MGHDK and CDR2 SYGVNS. The CDR3 region is CASSDRLSHYGYTF. DNA for the CDR3: TGTGCCAGCAGTGACAGGCTTTCCCACTATGGCTACACCTTC.

This sequence joins TRBV28 and TRBJ2-3; the match to TRBD2 covers 7 bases. Germline values: CDR1 MDHEN, CDR2 SYDVKM. The CDR3 runs 15 residues. Trimming at V came to 7 bases and at J to 1 base, leaving 8 bases not matched to a gene. The CDR3: CASTSQAGGTDTQYF. In nucleotides, the CDR3 is TGTGCCAGCACCTCCCAGGCGGGGGGCACAGATACGCAGTATTTT.